Presented here are 28 T cell receptor beta chains from one specimen sequenced in a study of T cell responses to AZD1222 COVID-19 vaccine. Sequenced by immunoSEQ multiplex PCR; TCRdb stores in-frame clones only, minus some. The sample contains some 90,000 clones, nearly 90% of which appear only once. The sequencing here drew on peripheral blood, taken on day 0 of AZD1222 vaccination. The receptors come from an adult in good health.

The chain couples TRBV19 to TRBJ2-3; the D gene is possibly TRBD2 (5 bases). The CDR3 has 13 amino acids. With 3 bases removed from V and 4 bases from J, the gap between germline ends came to 8 bases. In germline, CDR1 is LNHDA, CDR2 SQIVND (reference sequence). The CDR3 DNA reads as TGTGCCAGTAGTATCGACTACGCAGATACGCAGTATTTT. Its translation is CASSIDYADTQYF.

J is TRBJ2-3 and V is TRBV7-2; 11 bases line up with TRBD2. Germline CDR1 reads SGHTA; CDR2 reads FQGNSA. Trimming cost V 6 bases and J 6 bases; bases outside gene matches: 8. The CDR3 has 15 amino acids. CDR3 nucleotide sequence: TGTGCCAGCAGGGATAGCGGGGGGGCAAGCGATACGCAGTATTTT. Translating it yields CASRDSGGASDTQYF.

J is TRBJ2-7 and V is TRBV5-1, with D possibly being TRBD1 or TRBD2 (5 bases each). The CDR3 runs to 15 residues. Germline lookup yields CDR1 SGHRS and CDR2 YFSETQ. Trimming shortened V by 0 bases and J by 0 bases, and 10 bases separated the two germline ends. CDR3 DNA sequence: TGCGCCAGCAGCTTGGTAGGGACCGACTCCTACGAGCAGTACTTC. Encoded protein: CASSLVGTDSYEQYF.

This chain uses TRBV7-8 with TRBJ1-5, with 8 nucleotides matching TRBD1. Germline CDR1 is SGHVS and CDR2 is FQNEAQ. V trimming: 0 bases; J trimming: 7 bases; junction bases outside the gene matches: 8. This CDR3 has 16 residues. CDR3 residues: CASSLADRGSRQPQHF. DNA of the CDR3: TGTGCCAGCAGCTTAGCCGACAGGGGCAGTCGACAGCCCCAGCATTTT.

This clone is a singleton in its sample. The chain has TRBV10-3 and TRBJ2-1, with TRBD1 identical over 12 bases. V was pared by 6 bases and J by 8 bases, with 8 bases of the junction left unmatched. The CDR3 has 15 amino acids. CDR1 is ENHRY, CDR2 SYGVKD, per germline. The CDR3 nucleotides are TGTGCCATCAGCTATCCGGGACAGGGGGCATATGAGCAGTTCTTC. Protein product: CAISYPGQGAYEQFF.

This clone is deemed medium-sized. The gene calls are TRBV18 and TRBJ1-1, with D hard to call. The CDR3 extends over 14 amino acids. Trimming left V 3 bases short and J 1 base short, with 9 bases between. CDR1 and CDR2 (germline): KGHSH, LQKENI. This CDR3 is CASSPSLGNTEAFF. The CDR3 nucleotides read TGTGCCAGCTCACCTTCGTTGGGGAACACTGAAGCTTTCTTT.

This rearrangement joins TRBV6-2 or TRBV6-3 to TRBJ1-5; 10 bases agree with TRBD1. The germline V gene has CDR1 MNHEY and CDR2 SVGEGT. Losses at the gene ends were 2 bases for V and 5 bases for J; bases not matched to a gene: 12. The CDR3 consists of 18 residues. The CDR3 is CASSYVDRGLLWDQPQHF. CDR3 bases: TGTGCCAGCAGTTACGTAGACAGGGGGCTTCTTTGGGATCAGCCCCAGCATTTT.

This chain joins TRBV5-1 and TRBJ2-5; D call uncertain. The germline gives CDR1 SGHRS, CDR2 YFSETQ. The CDR3 spans 14 residues. Deletions cut 4 bases from V and 8 bases from J, with 18 bases between. CDR3 protein: CASSTQVDPGTQYF. CDR3 bases: TGCGCCAGCAGCACTCAGGTAGATCCGGGTACCCAGTACTTC.

The genes are TRBV4-1 and TRBJ1-1; a possible D gene is TRBD1 (5 bases). The V gene's germline CDR1 is MGHRA and CDR2 YSYEKL. CDR3 length: 14 amino acids. The ends were cut back, 4 bases at V and 1 base at J, with 10 bases in the middle. The CDR3 is CASSPNGANTEAFF. The CDR3 DNA is TGCGCCAGCAGCCCCAACGGGGCGAACACTGAAGCTTTCTTT.

This clone was seen just once. This chain links TRBV5-4 with TRBJ1-4; D is ambiguous. The CDR3 spans 17 residues. CDR1 is SGHNT and CDR2 is YYREEE in the germline V gene (reference sequence). Trimming cost V 4 bases and J 0 bases, with 16 bases left between them. The CDR3 here is CASSRRSSAPTNEKLFF. The CDR3 region has the DNA TGTGCCAGCAGCCGAAGGTCCTCCGCACCAACTAATGAAAAACTGTTTTTT.

The DNA for the CDR3 is TGTGCCAGCAGCTCTAGCGGGGGGCCCTCCTACGAGCAGTACTTC. Its translation: CASSSSGGPSYEQYF. J is TRBJ2-7 and V is TRBV7-9; 11 nucleotides match TRBD2. The V gene's germline CDR1 is SEHNR and CDR2 FQNEAQ (reference sequence). This CDR3 region has 15 residues. V was pared by 4 bases and J by 0 bases, with 2 bases of the junction left unmatched.

The chain couples TRBV16 to TRBJ2-7, with 11 bases that match TRBD1. V lost 2 bases, J lost 6 bases, and 6 bases stayed unmatched. This CDR3 has 15 residues. The V gene's germline CDR1 is KGHSY and CDR2 FQNENV. The CDR3 spells CASSQPGQGVGEQYF. CDR3 coding DNA: TGTGCCAGCAGCCAACCGGGACAGGGGGTAGGCGAGCAGTACTTC.

The chain uses TRBV18 and TRBJ2-2, with 7 bases identical to TRBD1. CDR1 and CDR2 from the germline V gene are KGHSH and LQKENI. The CDR3 has 15 residues. The junction had 5 bases not matched to a gene; V was cut back by 4 bases and J by 3 bases. This CDR3 reads CASSRDSGYTGELFF. CDR3 sequence (DNA): TGTGCCAGCTCACGGGACAGTGGGTACACCGGGGAGCTGTTTTTT.

The chain combines TRBV2 with TRBJ2-5; the match to TRBD1 covers 8 bases. The trim removed 5 bases at V and 5 bases at J, leaving 19 bases unmatched. The CDR3 extends over 18 amino acids. Germline V gene data show CDR1 as SNHLY and CDR2 as FYNNEI. The CDR3 DNA is TGTGCCAGCAGTCCTAGGACAGGGAATCCCCTCAGTAAGGAGACCCAGTACTTC. This gives the protein CASSPRTGNPLSKETQYF. Full variable domain (missing parts from reference TRBV2 and TRBJ2-5): EPEVTQTPSHQVTQMGQEVILRCVPISNHLYFYWYRQILGQKVEFLVSFYNNEISEKSEIFDDQFSVERPDGSNFTLKIRSTKLEDSAMYFCASSPRTGNPLSKETQYFGPGTRLLVL.

The rearrangement joins TRBV7-2 to TRBJ2-1; 8 positions match TRBD1. V lost 5 bases to trimming and J lost 3 bases; unmatched junction nucleotides: 6. The CDR3 has 15 residues. Germline V gene lookup returns CDR1 SGHTA and CDR2 FQGNSA. CDR3: CASSPGQGGYNEQFF. For the CDR3, the DNA is TGTGCCAGCAGCCCAGGACAGGGAGGCTACAATGAGCAGTTCTTC.

The chain uses TRBV9 and TRBJ1-2; a weak D match, TRBD1 (5 bases). V lost 7 bases and J lost 4, with 11 bases in between. The V gene's germline CDR1 is SGDLS and CDR2 YYNGEE. The CDR3 length is 12 residues. DNA of the CDR3: TGTGCCAGCCGGGACGGGGTCTATGGCTACACCTTC. Protein: CASRDGVYGYTF.

J is TRBJ2-3 and V is TRBV7-2; maybe TRBD2 (6 bases). Per germline, CDR1 SGHTA and CDR2 FQGNSA. The V end was cut by 5 bases, the J end by 2 bases, with 14 bases between. The CDR3 spans 15 residues. The CDR3 region is CASSPGLLSTDTQYF. Here the CDR3 DNA reads TGTGCCAGCAGCCCGGGACTCCTCTCCACAGATACGCAGTATTTT. Complete variable domain (other parts from reference TRBV7-2 and TRBJ2-3): GAGVSQSPSNKVTEKGKDVELRCDPISGHTALYWYRQSLGQGLEFLIYFQGNSAPDKSGLPSDRFSAERTGGSVSTLTIQRTQQEDSAVYLCASSPGLLSTDTQYFGPGTRLTVL.

The chain employs TRBV7-2 and TRBJ1-2; 9 bases fit TRBD1. The V and J ends lost 5 bases and 6 bases, in that order; junction bases with no gene match: 4. The CDR3 totals 13 residues. Looked up from germline, CDR1 is SGHTA and CDR2 is FQGNSA. The CDR3 sequence: CASSIGTGHGYTF. In DNA, the CDR3 is TGTGCCAGCAGCATCGGGACAGGGCATGGCTACACCTTC.

V gene TRBV6-5 combines with J gene TRBJ2-7; D not certain. This CDR3 is 13 amino acids long. Trimming removed 4 bases at V and 2 bases at J, with 9 bases between. Germline values: CDR1 MNHEY, CDR2 SVGAGI. The CDR3 sequence: CASSSDKTYEQYF. CDR3 sequence (DNA): TGTGCCAGCAGTTCCGACAAGACCTACGAGCAGTACTTC.

The chain recombines TRBV12-3 or TRBV12-4 with TRBJ1-3; the D is unclear. V was clipped by 4 bases and J by 5 bases, with 6 bases between them. The CDR3 contains 12 residues. CDR3 sequence reads: CASSSGRNTIYF. CDR3 coding DNA: TGTGCCAGCAGTTCGGGTCGAAACACCATATATTTT.

J is TRBJ1-6 and V is TRBV6-2 or TRBV6-3, with 9 bases lining up with TRBD1. The germline gives CDR1 MNHEY, CDR2 SVGEGT. The trim removed 6 bases at V and 10 bases at J, leaving 7 bases unmatched. The CDR3 loop spans 14 amino acids. DNA for the CDR3: TGTGCCAGCAGCTCGGGACAGGGAGGCTCACCCCTCCACTTT. Translating it yields CASSSGQGGSPLHF.

The V gene is TRBV19, the J gene TRBJ2-1; possibly TRBD1 or TRBD2 for D (7 bases each). Trimming cost V 7 bases and J 12 bases, with 19 bases left between them. CDR3 size: 13 residues. Germline values: CDR1 LNHDA, CDR2 SQIVND (reference sequence). The CDR3 DNA reads as TGTGCCAGTACCCTCAGGGGGGGGATGGTGCAGTTCTTC. Protein: CASTLRGGMVQFF.

The chain has TRBV30 and TRBJ1-2; D possibly corresponds to TRBD1 (5 bases). Per the germline V gene, CDR1 is GTSNPN and CDR2 is SVGIG (reference sequence). CDR3 length: 12 amino acids. The germline V and J ends were trimmed by 8 bases and 4 bases, with 14 bases remaining between them. In DNA, the CDR3 is TGTGCCCGCCGGGACGGACCCTATGGCTACACCTTC. Translating it yields CARRDGPYGYTF.

This clone occurred a few times. CDR3 protein: CASSQSSAGVYGYTF. Written as DNA, the CDR3 is TGTGCCAGCAGCCAATCATCGGCAGGGGTCTATGGCTACACCTTC. This chain joins TRBV16 and TRBJ1-2; weak D call: TRBD1 (6 bases). V lost 0 bases, J lost 4 bases, and 12 bases lay in between. Germline V CDR1 and CDR2: KGHSY, FQNENV. CDR3 length equals 15 residues.

The V gene is TRBV3-1 (or the pseudogene TRBV3-2), the J gene TRBJ1-5; tentative D call: TRBD1 (5 bases). In germline, CDR1 is LGHDT, CDR2 YNNKEL (reference sequence). The CDR3 covers 15 residues. Trimming left V 0 bases short and J 6 bases short, with 12 bases between. CDR3 residues: CASSQDVKGVQPQHF. The DNA of the CDR3 is TGTGCCAGCAGCCAAGATGTCAAAGGGGTTCAGCCCCAGCATTTT.

This clone was picked up one time. The J gene is TRBJ2-5, the V gene TRBV7-8, with a tentative D call TRBD2 (6 bases). The V gene lost 5 bases and the J gene lost 0 bases, with 16 bases spanning the gap. This CDR3 has 16 amino acids. CDR1 and CDR2 from the germline V gene are SGHVS and FQNEAQ. CDR3 sequence: CASSPPAAGYQETQYF. Here the CDR3 DNA reads TGTGCCAGCAGCCCCCCGGCAGCGGGTTACCAAGAGACCCAGTACTTC.

This chain joins TRBV7-3 and TRBJ2-7, with a tentative D call TRBD1 (6 bases). The V end was cut by 5 bases, the J end by 3 bases, with 14 bases between. CDR3 size: 14 residues. From germline, CDR1 is SGHTA and CDR2 FQGTGA. CDR3 amino acids: CASSEGVFDYEQYF. Here the CDR3 DNA reads TGTGCCAGCAGCGAGGGGGTGTTCGACTACGAGCAGTACTTC.

This chain connects TRBV5-1 to TRBJ1-2, with D possibly TRBD1 on 5 matching bases. Germline assignment: CDR1 SGHRS and CDR2 YFSETQ. This CDR3 has 15 residues. Trimming stripped 5 bases from V and 0 bases from J, with 14 bases between. CDR3 sequence: CASREGMGANYGYTF. The CDR3 nucleotides read TGCGCCAGCAGGGAAGGGATGGGGGCTAACTATGGCTACACCTTC.